The 15 T cell receptor beta chains below all came from one sample that was sequenced in a study of blood T cell repertoires in COVID-19. The data were produced by immunoSEQ multiplex PCR, yet TCRdb's version contains in-frame clones alone and is incomplete. The sample shows approximately 110,000 clones, roughly nine tenths of them seen only once. Sequences were obtained from peripheral blood. These receptors all stem from a man aged 50-60 years with COVID-19, enrolled during active disease.

The genes are TRBV9 and TRBJ2-2; TRBD1 might be the D (6 bases). The CDR3 consists of 15 residues. CDR1 is SGDLS, CDR2 YYNGEE, per germline. Trimming pared 2 bases from V and 4 bases from J, leaving 12 bases between. The CDR3 region is CASSVSQGSTGELFF. The CDR3 DNA reads TGTGCCAGCAGCGTCTCCCAGGGGAGCACCGGGGAGCTGTTTTTT.

The CDR3 nucleotides are TGTGCCAGCAGCAAATACGGGACAGGGGTACTAGCGGGCTACAATGAGCAGTTCTTC. The encoded protein is CASSKYGTGVLAGYNEQFF. The chain carries TRBV5-6 and TRBJ2-1, with TRBD1 as a possible D gene (10 bases). The CDR3 consists of 19 residues. V dropped 4 bases and J dropped 3 bases, with 26 bases sitting between them. Germline CDR1 is SGHDT and CDR2 is YYEEEE.

This rearrangement joins TRBV3-1 (or the pseudogene TRBV3-2) to TRBJ1-2; D not resolved. Germline V CDR1 and CDR2: LGHDT, YNNKEL (reference sequence). Trimming took 0 bases from V and 8 from J, leaving 7 bases between them. CDR3 length: 12 amino acids. The CDR3 nucleotides read TGTGCCAGCAGCCAAGATCGCCGGGGCTACACCTTC. It encodes CASSQDRRGYTF.

CDR3 residues: CASSRRAGTGENEQFF. CDR3 nucleotides: TGTGCCAGCAGTCGAAGGGCGGGTACGGGTGAGAATGAGCAGTTCTTC. This chain uses TRBV3-1 (or the pseudogene TRBV3-2) with TRBJ2-1; D is perhaps TRBD2 (5 bases). Trimming shortened V by 6 bases and J by 7 bases, and 22 bases separated the two germline ends. The CDR3 spans 16 residues. Germline-derived CDR1 and CDR2 are LGHDT and YNNKEL (reference sequence).

This chain joins TRBV6-7 and TRBJ2-3; 12 nucleotides match TRBD1. TRBV6-7 is placed among ORFs of uncertain function. The CDR3 consists of 15 residues. Losses at the gene ends were 5 bases for V and 7 bases for J; bases not matched to a gene: 7. The CDR3 region is CASSLRDRGPYTQYF. CDR3 coding DNA: TGTGCCAGCAGTCTCCGGGACAGGGGGCCCTATACGCAGTATTTT.

The gene calls are TRBV7-8 and TRBJ1-6; TRBD1 matches at 8 bases. Losses at the gene ends were 0 bases for V and 7 bases for J; bases not matched to a gene: 2. Germline CDR1 reads SGHVS; CDR2 reads FQNEAQ. The CDR3 is 15 amino acids. CDR3 nucleotide sequence: TGTGCCAGCAGCTTAGCCAGGGGGCTAAATTCACCCCTCCACTTT. Its translation: CASSLARGLNSPLHF.

The chain carries TRBV10-3 and TRBJ2-3, with D possibly TRBD2 on 5 matching bases. CDR3 length equals 15 residues. V dropped 1 base and J dropped 2 bases, with 10 bases sitting between them. Germline CDR1 is ENHRY and CDR2 is SYGVKD. The CDR3 reads CAISEYLADTDTQYF. The CDR3 DNA reads TGTGCCATCAGTGAGTATCTAGCAGACACAGATACGCAGTATTTT.

J is TRBJ1-5 and V is TRBV28; 7 bases match TRBD1. From germline, CDR1 is MDHEN and CDR2 SYDVKM. V lost 3 bases, J lost 7 bases, and 6 bases stayed unmatched. CDR3 size: 14 residues. The CDR3 DNA reads TGTGCCAGCAGTTTCAGAGGGGGCGGGCAGCCCCAGCATTTT. Its protein product is CASSFRGGGQPQHF.

The V call is TRBV11-2, the J call TRBJ2-4; D might be TRBD2 (5 bases). With 5 bases removed from V and 6 bases from J, the gap between germline ends came to 5 bases. CDR3 length equals 11 residues. Germline V gene data show CDR1 as SGHAT and CDR2 as FQNNGV. The CDR3 DNA reads TGTGCCAGCAGCGAGGGAAACATTCAGTACTTC. Amino acids: CASSEGNIQYF.

This chain connects TRBV12-3 or TRBV12-4 to TRBJ1-6; unclear D gene. The V and J ends lost 1 base and 14 bases respectively, with 6 bases between them. The CDR3 sequence is 11 residues long. The CDR3 here is CASSLGSALHF. As DNA, the CDR3 is TGTGCCAGCAGTTTAGGATCAGCCCTCCACTTT.

This clone was found once. V is TRBV9 and J is TRBJ1-3; D perhaps matches TRBD1 (6 bases). In germline, CDR1 is SGDLS, CDR2 YYNGEE. V was trimmed by 4 bases and J by 0 bases, leaving 14 bases between them. CDR3 length: 16 amino acids. This chain's CDR3 is CASSPRGGPSGNTIYF. The CDR3 bases are TGTGCCAGCAGCCCCCGGGGGGGGCCCTCTGGAAACACCATATATTTT.

This clone showed up just a few times. The chain has TRBV7-2 and TRBJ2-5, with D tentatively TRBD2 (6 bases). V shed 6 bases and J shed 5 bases, with 13 bases lying between them. The CDR3 covers 13 residues. The germline CDR1 and CDR2 sequences are SGHTA and FQGNSA. For the CDR3, the DNA is TGTGCCAGCAGTCGACTAGGGGCTGAGACCCAGTACTTC. It is translated as CASSRLGAETQYF.

The table lists this clone with a count of one. This chain uses TRBV10-3 with TRBJ2-1; 9 bases fit TRBD2. Germline CDR1 and CDR2: ENHRY and SYGVKD. The CDR3 consists of 14 residues. J lost 7 bases, V lost 3 bases, and 4 bases had no gene match. The CDR3 loop is CAISDLAGENEQFF. Here the CDR3 DNA reads TGTGCCATCAGTGATTTAGCGGGAGAGAATGAGCAGTTCTTC.

This rearrangement joins TRBV2 to TRBJ2-3, with TRBD2 identical over 9 bases. The CDR3 sequence is 14 residues long. CDR1 and CDR2 (germline): SNHLY, FYNNEI. With V trimmed by 10 bases and J by 2 bases, 7 bases remained unmatched. The CDR3: CATHSSGNTDTQYF. The CDR3 DNA reads as TGTGCCACCCATTCTAGCGGGAACACAGATACGCAGTATTTT. Variable domain in full (rest from reference TRBV2 and TRBJ2-3): EPEVTQTPSHQVTQMGQEVILRCVPISNHLYFYWYRQILGQKVEFLVSFYNNEISEKSEIFDDQFSVERPDGSNFTLKIRSTKLEDSAMYFCATHSSGNTDTQYFGPGTRLTVL.

The chain employs TRBV9 and TRBJ2-3, with 9 bases fitting TRBD2. The CDR3 is 17 residues long. Germline V gene data show CDR1 as SGDLS and CDR2 as YYNGEE. Unmatched junction bases numbered 7, after V lost 0 bases and J lost 2 bases. The CDR3 nucleotides read TGTGCCAGCAGCGTAGCTAGCGGGGCCCTAGACACAGATACGCAGTATTTT. Amino acids: CASSVASGALDTDTQYF.